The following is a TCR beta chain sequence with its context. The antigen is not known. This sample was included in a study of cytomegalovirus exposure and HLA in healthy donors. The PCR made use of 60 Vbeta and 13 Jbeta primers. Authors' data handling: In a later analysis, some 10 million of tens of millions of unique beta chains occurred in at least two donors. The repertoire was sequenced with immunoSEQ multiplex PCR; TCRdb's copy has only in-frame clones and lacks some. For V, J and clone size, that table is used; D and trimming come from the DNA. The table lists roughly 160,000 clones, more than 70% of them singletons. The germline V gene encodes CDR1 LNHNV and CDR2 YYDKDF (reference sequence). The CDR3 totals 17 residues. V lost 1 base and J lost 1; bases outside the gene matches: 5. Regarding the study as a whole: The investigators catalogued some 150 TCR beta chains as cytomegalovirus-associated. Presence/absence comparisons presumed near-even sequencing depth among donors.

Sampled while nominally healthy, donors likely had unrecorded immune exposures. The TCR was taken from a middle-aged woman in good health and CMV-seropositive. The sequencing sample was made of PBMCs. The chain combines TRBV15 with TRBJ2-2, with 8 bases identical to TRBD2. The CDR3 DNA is TGTGCCACCAGCAGAGCACTAGCGGTTCTGAACACCGGGGAGCTGTTTTTT. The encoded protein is CATSRALAVLNTGELFF.